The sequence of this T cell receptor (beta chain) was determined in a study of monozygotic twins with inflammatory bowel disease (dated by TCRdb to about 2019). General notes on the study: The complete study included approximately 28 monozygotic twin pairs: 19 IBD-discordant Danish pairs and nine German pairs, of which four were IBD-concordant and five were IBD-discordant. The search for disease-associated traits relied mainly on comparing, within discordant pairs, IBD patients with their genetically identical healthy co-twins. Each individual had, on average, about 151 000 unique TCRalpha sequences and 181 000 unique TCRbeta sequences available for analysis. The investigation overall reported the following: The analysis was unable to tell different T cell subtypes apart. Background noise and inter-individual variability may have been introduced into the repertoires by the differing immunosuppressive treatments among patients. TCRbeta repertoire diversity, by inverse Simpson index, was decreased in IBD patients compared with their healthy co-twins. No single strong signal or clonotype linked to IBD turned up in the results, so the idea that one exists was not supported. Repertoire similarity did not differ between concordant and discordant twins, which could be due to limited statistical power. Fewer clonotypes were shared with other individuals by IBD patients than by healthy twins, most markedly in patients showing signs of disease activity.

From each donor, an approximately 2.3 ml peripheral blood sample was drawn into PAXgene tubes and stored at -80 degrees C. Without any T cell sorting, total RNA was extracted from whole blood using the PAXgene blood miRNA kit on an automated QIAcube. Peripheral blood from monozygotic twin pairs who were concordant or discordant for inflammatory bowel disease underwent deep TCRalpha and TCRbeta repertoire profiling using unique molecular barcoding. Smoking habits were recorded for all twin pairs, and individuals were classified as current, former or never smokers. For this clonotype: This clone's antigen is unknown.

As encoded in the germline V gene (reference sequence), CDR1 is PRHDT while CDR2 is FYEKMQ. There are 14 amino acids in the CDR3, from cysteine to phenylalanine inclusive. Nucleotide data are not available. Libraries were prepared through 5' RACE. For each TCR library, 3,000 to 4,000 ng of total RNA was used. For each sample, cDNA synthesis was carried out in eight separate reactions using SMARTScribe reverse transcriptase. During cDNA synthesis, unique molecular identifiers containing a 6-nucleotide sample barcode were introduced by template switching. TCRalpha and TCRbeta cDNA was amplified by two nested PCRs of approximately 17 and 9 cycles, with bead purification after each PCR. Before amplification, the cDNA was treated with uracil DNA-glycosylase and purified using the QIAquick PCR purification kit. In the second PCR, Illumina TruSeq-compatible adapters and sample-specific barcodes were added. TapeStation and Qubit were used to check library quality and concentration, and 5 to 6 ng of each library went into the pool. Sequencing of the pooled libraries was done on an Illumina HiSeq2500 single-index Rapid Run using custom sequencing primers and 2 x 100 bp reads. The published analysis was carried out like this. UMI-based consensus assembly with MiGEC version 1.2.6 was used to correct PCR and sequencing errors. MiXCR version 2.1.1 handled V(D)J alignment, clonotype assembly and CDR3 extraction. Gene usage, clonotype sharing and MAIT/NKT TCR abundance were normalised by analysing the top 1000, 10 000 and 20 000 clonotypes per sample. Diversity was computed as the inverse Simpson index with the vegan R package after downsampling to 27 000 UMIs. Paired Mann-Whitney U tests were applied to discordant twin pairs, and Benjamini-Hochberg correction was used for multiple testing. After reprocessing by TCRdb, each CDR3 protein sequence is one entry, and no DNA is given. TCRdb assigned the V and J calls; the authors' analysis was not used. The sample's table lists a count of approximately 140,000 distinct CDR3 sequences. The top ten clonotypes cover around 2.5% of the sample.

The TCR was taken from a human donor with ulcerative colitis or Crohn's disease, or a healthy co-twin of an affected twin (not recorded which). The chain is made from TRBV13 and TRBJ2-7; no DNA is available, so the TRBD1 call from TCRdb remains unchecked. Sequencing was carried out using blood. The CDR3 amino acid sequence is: CASSSQGRIYEQYF. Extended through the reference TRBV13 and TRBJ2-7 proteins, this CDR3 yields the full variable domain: AAGVIQSPRHLIKEKRETATLKCYPIPRHDTVYWYQQGPGQDPQFLISFYEKMQSDKGSIPDRFSAQQFSDYHSELNMSSLELGDSALYFCASSSQGRIYEQYFGPGTRLTVT.